This T cell receptor (beta chain) was sequenced in a study of sequential checkpoint blockade in melanoma. Study-wide context: Patients were randomized 1:1 to nivolumab-then-ipilimumab or ipilimumab-then-nivolumab first-line.

Clones were sequenced by immunoSEQ multiplex PCR, and TCRdb holds only the in-frame ones, with some missing. This sample yields about 21,000 clones, of which approximately 80% are seen a single time; 10% belongs to the top ten. Stated treatment: randomized to nivolumab then ipilimumab (arm A) or the reverse (arm B). From thawed PBMCs, live CD3+CD8+ cells negative for CD19 and CD56 were sorted. The V segment lost 4 bases and the J segment 10 bases; nucleotides outside the gene matches: 10. In germline, CDR1 is SGHAT, CDR2 FQNNGV. The CDR3 length is 15 residues. This clonotype was obtained from a human donor with melanoma. The chain has TRBV11-2 and TRBJ2-1; 10 nucleotides match TRBD1. The specimen comprised CD8+ T cells sorted from blood (inferred from file names), sampled from a patient given nivolumab and ipilimumab in sequence. This CDR3 reads CASSSPDRGRGEQFF. In nucleotides, the CDR3 is TGTGCCAGCAGCTCGCCCGACAGGGGGCGCGGAGAGCAGTTCTTC.